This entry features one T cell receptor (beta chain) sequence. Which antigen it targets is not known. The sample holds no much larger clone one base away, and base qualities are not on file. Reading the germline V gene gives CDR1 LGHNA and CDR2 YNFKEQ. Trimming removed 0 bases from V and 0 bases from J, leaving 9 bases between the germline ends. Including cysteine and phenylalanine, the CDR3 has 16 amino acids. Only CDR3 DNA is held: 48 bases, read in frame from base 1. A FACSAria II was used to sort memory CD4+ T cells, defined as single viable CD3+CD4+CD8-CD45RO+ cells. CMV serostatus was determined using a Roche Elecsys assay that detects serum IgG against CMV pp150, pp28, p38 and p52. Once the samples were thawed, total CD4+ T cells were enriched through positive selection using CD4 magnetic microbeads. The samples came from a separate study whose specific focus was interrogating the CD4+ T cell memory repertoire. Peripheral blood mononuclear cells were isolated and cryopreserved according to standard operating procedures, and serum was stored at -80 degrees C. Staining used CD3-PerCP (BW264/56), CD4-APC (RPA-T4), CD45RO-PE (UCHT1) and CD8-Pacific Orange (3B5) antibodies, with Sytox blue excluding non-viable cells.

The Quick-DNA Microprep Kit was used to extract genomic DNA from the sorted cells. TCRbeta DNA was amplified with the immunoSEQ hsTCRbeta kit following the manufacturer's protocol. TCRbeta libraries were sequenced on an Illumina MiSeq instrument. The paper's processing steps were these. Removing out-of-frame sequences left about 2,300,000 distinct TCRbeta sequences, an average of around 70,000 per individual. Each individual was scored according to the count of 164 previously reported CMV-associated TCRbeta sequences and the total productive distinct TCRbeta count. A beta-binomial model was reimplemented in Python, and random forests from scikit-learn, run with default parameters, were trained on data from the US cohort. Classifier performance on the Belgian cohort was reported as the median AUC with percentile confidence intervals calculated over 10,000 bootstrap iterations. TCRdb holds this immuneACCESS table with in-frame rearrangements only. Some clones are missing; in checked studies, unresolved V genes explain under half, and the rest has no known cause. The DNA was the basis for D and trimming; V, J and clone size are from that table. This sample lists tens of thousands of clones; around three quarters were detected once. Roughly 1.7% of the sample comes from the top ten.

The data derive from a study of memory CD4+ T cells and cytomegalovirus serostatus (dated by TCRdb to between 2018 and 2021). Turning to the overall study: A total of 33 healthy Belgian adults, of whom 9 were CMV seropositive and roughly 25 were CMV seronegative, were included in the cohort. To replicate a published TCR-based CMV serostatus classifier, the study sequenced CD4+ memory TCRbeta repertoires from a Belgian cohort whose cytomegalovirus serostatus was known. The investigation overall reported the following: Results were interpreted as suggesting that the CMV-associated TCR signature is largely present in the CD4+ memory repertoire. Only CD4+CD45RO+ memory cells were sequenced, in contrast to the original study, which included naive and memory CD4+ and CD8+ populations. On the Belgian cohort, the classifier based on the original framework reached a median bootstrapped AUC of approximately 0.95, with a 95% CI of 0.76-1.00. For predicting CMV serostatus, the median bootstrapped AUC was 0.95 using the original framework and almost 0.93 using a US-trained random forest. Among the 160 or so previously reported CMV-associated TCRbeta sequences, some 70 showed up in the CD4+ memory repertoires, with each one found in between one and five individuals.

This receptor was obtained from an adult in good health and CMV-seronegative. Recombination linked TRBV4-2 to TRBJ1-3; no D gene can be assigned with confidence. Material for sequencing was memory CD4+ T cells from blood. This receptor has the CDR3 CASSQDLGFSGNTIYF. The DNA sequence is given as TGTGCCAGCAGCCAAGATTTAGGATTCTCTGGAAACACCATATATTTT.